This TCR beta chain derives from a study of blood T cell repertoires in COVID-19. Study overall: The United States, Italy and Spain supplied acute and convalescent COVID-19 samples. Nucleic acid was either cDNA or gDNA, and it came from T cells, B-cell-depleted T cells, or PBMCs.

Seattle-derived patients entered the study during active infection and were followed longitudinally. This clone was counted once. Per germline, CDR1 SNHLY and CDR2 FYNNEI. The trim removed 6 bases at V and 9 bases at J, leaving 8 bases unmatched. This CDR3 comprises 15 residues. As handled by the study authors: Scientists estimated how many nucleated cells there were by amplifying reference gene primers. Sequencing used immunoSEQ multiplex PCR; TCRdb keeps in-frame clones, though not all of them. The V and J calls and clone size are taken from that table; D and trimming were inferred from the DNA. The sample contains approximately 170,000 clones, roughly 80% of which appear only once.

The sample consisted of peripheral blood. The TCR originated in a woman aged 70-85 years with COVID-19, enrolled during active disease. The gene calls are TRBV2 and TRBJ2-1, with 13 bases identical to TRBD2. In DNA, the CDR3 is TGTGCCAGCAGGCCCGGACTAGCGGGAGCTGGTGAGCAGTTCTTC. It codes for CASRPGLAGAGEQFF.